The next 30 T cell receptor beta chains were all read from a single sample in a study of blood T cell repertoires in COVID-19. Clones were read by immunoSEQ multiplex PCR, and TCRdb kept only the in-frame ones, dropping some. The sample contains 45,000 to 65,000 clones, approximately 82% of which appear only once. Sequences were obtained from peripheral blood. These receptor sequences come from a man in his 60s with acute or convalescent COVID-19.

A single count supports this clone. The chain couples TRBV2 to TRBJ2-7; 14 nucleotides match TRBD2. From germline, CDR1 is SNHLY and CDR2 FYNNEI. The CDR3 extends over 14 amino acids. Unmatched junction bases numbered 2, after V lost 6 bases and J lost 4 bases. The CDR3 region has the DNA TGTGCCAGCAGGGGACTAGCGGGGGCGTACGAGCAGTACTTC. Its protein product is CASRGLAGAYEQYF.

In this sample, this clone turned up once. The rearrangement uses TRBV5-6 and TRBJ1-4; 8 bases map to TRBD1. The CDR3 is made up of 14 amino acids. Losses at the gene ends were 0 bases for V and 8 bases for J; bases not matched to a gene: 3. Germline V gene sequence: CDR1 SGHDT, CDR2 YYEEEE. The CDR3: CASSLDRGVEKLFF. The DNA for the CDR3 is TGTGCCAGCAGCTTGGACAGGGGGGTAGAAAAACTGTTTTTT.

V usage is TRBV12-5 and J usage is TRBJ2-7, with no clear D. V lost 6 bases and J 0 bases, leaving 12 bases between the germline ends. The CDR3 totals 14 residues. Per germline, CDR1 LGHNT and CDR2 FRNRAP. Here the CDR3 DNA reads TGTGCTAGTGGCCCAGGTGATGTCTCCTACGAGCAGTACTTC. Its protein is CASGPGDVSYEQYF.

The chain is built from TRBV27 and TRBJ2-7; 9 nucleotides align to TRBD1. Germline CDR1 reads MNHEY; CDR2 reads SMNVEV (reference sequence). This CDR3 is built from 17 residues. With 2 bases clipped from V and 4 bases from J, the junction kept 12 bases outside the gene matches. The CDR3 nucleotides are TGTGCCAGCAGTTTAAAGGGACAGGGCCCATCCCGATACGAGCAGTACTTC. This codes for CASSLKGQGPSRYEQYF.

The rearrangement joins TRBV19 to TRBJ2-1; D might be TRBD1 (6 bases). Between the trimmed V and J ends, which lost 5 bases and 15 bases, there was a span of 17 bases. This CDR3 is built from 12 residues. The germline V gene encodes CDR1 LNHDA and CDR2 SQIVND (reference sequence). CDR3 region: CASSLNRAPLFF. The CDR3 bases are TGTGCCAGTAGTTTGAACAGGGCCCCCCTGTTCTTC.

This chain links TRBV29-1 with TRBJ2-5; 9 bases line up with TRBD1. V was pared by 7 bases and J by 5 bases, with 14 bases of the junction left unmatched. Germline V CDR1 and CDR2: SQVTM, ANQGSEA. The CDR3 length is 15 residues. The CDR3 region is CSAEDRGFPGETQYF. The CDR3 DNA reads as TGCAGCGCGGAGGACAGGGGTTTCCCCGGGGAGACCCAGTACTTC. Full variable domain (outside the CDR3, taken from reference TRBV29-1 and TRBJ2-5): SAVISQKPSRDICQRGTSLTIQCQVDSQVTMMFWYRQQPGQSLTLIATANQGSEATYESGFVIDKFPISRPNLTFSTLTVSNMSPEDSSIYLCSAEDRGFPGETQYFGPGTRLLVL.

The chain links TRBV5-1 to TRBJ1-1; a possible D gene is TRBD1 (6 bases). This CDR3 is built from 13 residues. Germline values: CDR1 SGHRS, CDR2 YFSETQ. Trimming cost V 2 bases and J 1 base, with 6 bases left between them. CDR3 sequence (DNA): TGCGCCAGCAGCTTCAGGGGGAACACTGAAGCTTTCTTT. Its translation: CASSFRGNTEAFF.

The CDR3 DNA reads TGTGCCAGCTCACCACAACGGTCGGGAATCACAGATACGCAGTATTTT. This translates into CASSPQRSGITDTQYF. The chain uses TRBV18 and TRBJ2-3, with D maybe TRBD2 (5 bases). V was cut by 1 base and J by 2 bases, with 13 bases left in between. Germline-derived CDR1 and CDR2 are KGHSH and LQKENI. The CDR3 is 16 residues long.

The gene calls are TRBV13 and TRBJ2-1; D is unresolved. The CDR3 covers 13 residues. Trimming removed 5 bases at V and 3 bases at J, with 8 bases between. Germline values: CDR1 PRHDT, CDR2 FYEKMQ (reference sequence). The CDR3 loop is CASSVRVYNEQFF. The CDR3 DNA sequence: TGTGCCAGCAGCGTCCGGGTCTACAATGAGCAGTTCTTC. The full variable domain, completed using reference TRBV13 and TRBJ2-1, is AAGVIQSPRHLIKEKRETATLKCYPIPRHDTVYWYQQGPGQDPQFLISFYEKMQSDKGSIPDRFSAQQFSDYHSELNMSSLELGDSALYFCASSVRVYNEQFFGPGTRLTVL.

The chain recombines TRBV24-1 with TRBJ2-5; weak D call: TRBD2 (6 bases). Looked up from germline, CDR1 is KGHDR and CDR2 is SFDVKD. Between the trimmed V and J ends, which lost 4 bases and 3 bases, there was a span of 11 bases. The CDR3 is made up of 14 amino acids. CDR3 bases: TGTGCCACCAGTGAGCAGGGACTCGAAGAGACCCAGTACTTC. Its translation: CATSEQGLEETQYF.

The genes are TRBV6-5 and TRBJ1-1, with TRBD1 as a possible D gene (6 bases). The V and J ends lost 6 bases and 5 bases respectively, with 10 bases between them. Germline values: CDR1 MNHEY, CDR2 SVGAGI. The CDR3 spans 12 residues. The CDR3 region has the DNA TGTGCCAGCAGCCGCAGGGGAACTGAAGCTTTCTTT. It encodes CASSRRGTEAFF.

The chain combines TRBV11-2 with TRBJ1-3; D not resolved. This CDR3 spans 13 amino acids. The germline gives CDR1 SGHAT, CDR2 FQNNGV. V lost 0 bases and J lost 5, with 5 bases in between. The CDR3 is CASSLEYRNTIYF. The CDR3 DNA reads TGTGCCAGCAGCTTAGAATACAGAAACACCATATATTTT.

The genes are TRBV7-3 and TRBJ2-3; D is undetermined. This CDR3 comprises 15 residues. Germline CDR1 SGHTA, CDR2 FQGTGA. The V end was cut by 2 bases, the J end by 6 bases, with 15 bases between. The CDR3, as DNA: TGTGCCAGCAGCTTATATCCTGCCGCCGAGGATACGCAGTATTTT. This codes for CASSLYPAAEDTQYF.

This rearrangement joins TRBV23-1 to TRBJ1-1; possibly TRBD1 for D (5 bases). TRBV23-1 is recorded as an ORF, its role being uncertain. Deletions cut 2 bases from V and 1 base from J, with 14 bases between. The CDR3 runs 16 residues. CDR3 region: CASSQVGDGPNTEAFF. CDR3 DNA sequence: TGCGCCAGCAGTCAAGTAGGGGATGGGCCGAACACTGAAGCTTTCTTT.

V and J are TRBV7-3 and TRBJ2-5, with 11 positions matching TRBD2. The germline CDR1 and CDR2 sequences are SGHTA and FQGTGA. With 5 bases clipped from V and 2 bases from J, the junction kept 4 bases outside the gene matches. This CDR3 is built from 15 residues. CDR3 amino acids: CASSNSGGDQETQYF. The DNA for the CDR3 is TGTGCCAGCAGCAATAGCGGGGGGGATCAAGAGACCCAGTACTTC.

The chain is built from TRBV5-6 and TRBJ1-2, with 8 bases matching TRBD1. V shed 4 bases and J 4 bases; nucleotides not matched to a gene: 9. There are 15 residues in the CDR3. CDR1 and CDR2 (germline): SGHDT, YYEEEE. CDR3 sequence: CASSPQTGGSYGYTF. DNA for the CDR3: TGTGCCAGCAGCCCCCAAACAGGGGGGTCCTATGGCTACACCTTC.

The V gene is TRBV15, the J gene TRBJ1-3; D unresolved. V was clipped by 0 bases and J by 0 bases, with 6 bases between them. The CDR3 consists of 15 residues. Germline CDR1 LNHNV, CDR2 YYDKDF (reference sequence). The CDR3 is CATSRDLASGNTIYF. The CDR3 nucleotides are TGTGCCACCAGCAGAGATCTGGCCTCTGGAAACACCATATATTTT.

V and J are TRBV7-9 and TRBJ2-7; 10 nucleotides align to TRBD2. V was clipped by 4 bases and J by 8 bases; unmatched bases: 2. Germline assignment: CDR1 SEHNR and CDR2 FQNEAQ (reference sequence). This CDR3 has 12 amino acids. The CDR3 region is CASSSLAGKQYF. Here the CDR3 DNA reads TGTGCCAGCAGCTCACTAGCGGGGAAGCAGTACTTC.

The chain links TRBV12-3 or TRBV12-4 to TRBJ2-7; D ambiguous. The J call is uncertain, as TRBJ2-5 better fits the DNA end. The CDR3 runs 12 residues. In DNA, the CDR3 is TGTGCCAGCAGTTTATTACGGGAGACCCAGTACTTC. It translates to CASSLLRETQYF.

The rearrangement joins TRBV5-6 to TRBJ1-6; 9 bases map to TRBD1. The germline V gene encodes CDR1 SGHDT and CDR2 YYEEEE. CDR3 size: 17 residues. V shed 3 bases and J 6 bases; nucleotides not matched to a gene: 10. The CDR3: CASSSPFRDRVNSPLHF. CDR3 in DNA: TGTGCCAGCAGCTCGCCCTTCCGGGACAGGGTTAATTCACCCCTCCACTTT.

The chain combines TRBV25-1 with TRBJ2-7; D perhaps matches TRBD1 (5 bases). Trimming cost V 7 bases and J 4 bases, with 11 bases left between them. Germline CDR1 reads MGHDK; CDR2 reads SYGVNS. CDR3 length: 12 residues. CDR3 in amino acids: CASTGDSYEQYF. CDR3 DNA sequence: TGTGCCAGCACGGGTGACAGTTACGAGCAGTACTTC.

V gene TRBV7-2 combines with J gene TRBJ1-5; a weak D match, TRBD1 (5 bases). Germline CDR1 and CDR2: SGHTA and FQGNSA. Trimming shortened V by 1 base and J by 6 bases, and 13 bases separated the two germline ends. The CDR3 runs 15 residues. CDR3 DNA sequence: TGTGCCAGCAGCTTAGGGGACTTCAGGGCTCAGCCCCAGCATTTT. This encodes CASSLGDFRAQPQHF.

The chain carries TRBV7-9 and TRBJ1-4; D gene uncertain. This CDR3 region has 13 residues. Deletions cut 6 bases from V and 10 bases from J, with 15 bases between. CDR1 is SEHNR, CDR2 FQNEAQ, per germline (reference sequence). CDR3 nucleotide sequence: TGTGCCAGCAGTCGCACGGACTCTGGAAAACTGTTTTTT. Its protein product is CASSRTDSGKLFF.

The chain links TRBV2 to TRBJ2-5; D is perhaps TRBD2 (6 bases). Germline CDR1 SNHLY, CDR2 FYNNEI. The length of the CDR3 is 13 residues. V was cut by 6 bases and J by 4 bases, with 12 bases left in between. The CDR3 DNA sequence: TGTGCCAGCAGCGGGGAGGCGGGAGAGACCCAGTACTTC. Translation gives CASSGEAGETQYF.

The chain couples TRBV24-1 to TRBJ2-3, with 8 bases aligning to TRBD1. The CDR3 has 17 residues. Germline V CDR1 and CDR2: KGHDR, SFDVKD. Trimming cost V 4 bases and J 4 bases; bases outside gene matches: 12. The CDR3 loop reads CATSDPARTGRSDTQYF. DNA for the CDR3: TGTGCCACCAGTGACCCGGCGAGGACAGGGAGATCAGATACGCAGTATTTT.

V usage is TRBV28 and J usage is TRBJ2-5; 9 bases map to TRBD1. Per germline, CDR1 MDHEN and CDR2 SYDVKM. There are 15 residues in the CDR3. Unmatched junction bases numbered 8, after V lost 3 bases and J lost 6 bases. The CDR3 DNA sequence: TGTGCCAGCAGTTTGACCGGGGACAGGGACAAGACCCAGTACTTC. Translated, it gives CASSLTGDRDKTQYF.

This chain uses TRBV9 with TRBJ1-1; D gene unclear. CDR3 length equals 15 residues. The V and J ends lost 4 bases and 4 bases respectively, with 17 bases between them. Germline V gives CDR1 SGDLS, CDR2 YYNGEE. The CDR3 loop is CASSYAGVTGTEAFF. As DNA, the CDR3 is TGTGCCAGCAGCTACGCCGGGGTCACGGGCACTGAAGCTTTCTTT.

The rearrangement uses TRBV6-6 and TRBJ1-2, with a tentative D call TRBD1 (6 bases). V dropped 6 bases and J dropped 7 bases, with 18 bases sitting between them. This CDR3 spans 14 amino acids. Germline CDR1 reads MNHNY; CDR2 reads SVGAGI (reference sequence). CDR3: CASSDANRVGGYTF. For the CDR3, the DNA is TGTGCCAGCAGCGACGCAAACAGGGTCGGTGGCTACACCTTC.

The chain has TRBV9 and TRBJ1-4; TRBD1 matches 8 bases. V shed 4 bases and J 6 bases; nucleotides not matched to a gene: 8. Germline V gene lookup returns CDR1 SGDLS and CDR2 YYNGEE. The CDR3 consists of 15 residues. CDR3 sequence: CASSLQGQAHEKLFF. CDR3 coding DNA: TGTGCCAGCAGCCTCCAGGGACAGGCTCATGAAAAACTGTTTTTT.

This clone turned up a few times. The chain recombines TRBV12-3 or TRBV12-4 with TRBJ2-7; possibly TRBD1 for D (5 bases). The CDR3 runs 13 residues. The V end was cut by 3 bases, the J end by 7 bases, with 13 bases between. The CDR3 coding sequence is TGTGCCAGCAGTTTGGCAGGGTCGAGGGAGCAGTACTTC. It yields the protein CASSLAGSREQYF.